Following are 26 T cell receptor beta chains from one sample sequenced in a study of blood T cell repertoires in COVID-19. Libraries were prepared by immunoSEQ multiplex PCR; TCRdb keeps only in-frame clonotypes and omits some of them. This sample carries about 210,000 clones, roughly 80% of them seen once, and the ten largest clones take roughly a tenth. Sequencing input: peripheral blood. Receptors originate from a woman older than 75 with COVID-19, enrolled during active disease.

V and J are TRBV5-8 and TRBJ2-7; 7 bases align to TRBD1. Germline loops: CDR1 SGHTS, CDR2 YDEGEE. The CDR3 extends over 14 amino acids. The junction had 4 bases not matched to a gene; V was cut back by 3 bases and J by 1 base. CDR3 residues: CASSSGQLSYEQYF. The DNA for the CDR3 is TGTGCCAGCAGCTCGGGACAGCTGTCCTACGAGCAGTACTTC.

V is TRBV2 and J is TRBJ2-1; weak D call: TRBD2 (6 bases). Trimming pared 7 bases from V and 9 bases from J, leaving 16 bases between. Germline values: CDR1 SNHLY, CDR2 FYNNEI. This CDR3 is built from 13 residues. The CDR3 DNA is TGTGCCAGCACCTTAGCGGTGGGGGGTGAGCAGTTCTTC. Encoded protein: CASTLAVGGEQFF.

V gene TRBV19 combines with J gene TRBJ1-1; D is ambiguous. Germline CDR1 is LNHDA and CDR2 is SQIVND (reference sequence). V was cut by 5 bases and J by 2 bases, with 15 bases left in between. The CDR3 contains 15 residues. CDR3 residues: CASSWAIEQNTEAFF. DNA for the CDR3: TGTGCCAGTAGTTGGGCAATCGAACAAAACACTGAAGCTTTCTTT.

As concerns this clone: Distinct nucleotide sequences in the sample also encode this CDR3. The gene calls are TRBV3-1 (or the pseudogene TRBV3-2) and TRBJ2-2; 7 bases are a match to TRBD1. This CDR3 has 15 residues. Trimming cost V 4 bases and J 2 bases; bases outside gene matches: 4. The V gene's germline CDR1 is LGHDT and CDR2 YNNKEL (reference sequence). As DNA, the CDR3 is TGTGCCAGCAGCCCAAGGGACAGAAACACCGGGGAGCTGTTTTTT. Its translation: CASSPRDRNTGELFF.

The table lists this clone with a count of one. This sequence joins TRBV29-1 and TRBJ1-5, with unresolved D. The CDR3 has 12 residues. Per the germline V gene, CDR1 is SQVTM and CDR2 is ANQGSEA. Trimming took 4 bases from V and 9 from J, leaving 13 bases between them. DNA for the CDR3: TGCAGCGTTGCGAAAGCGCAAGGGCCCCAGCATTTT. It is translated as CSVAKAQGPQHF.

This rearrangement joins TRBV18 to TRBJ2-7, with TRBD1 identical over 9 bases. After removal of 3 bases from V and 2 bases from J, the junction contained 2 bases not matched to a gene. From germline, CDR1 is KGHSH and CDR2 LQKENI. The CDR3 contains 14 residues. CDR3 in amino acids: CASSPGTGPYEQYV. CDR3 nucleotides: TGTGCCAGCTCACCCGGGACAGGGCCCTACGAGCAGTACGTC.

J is TRBJ2-5 and V is TRBV6-5; 7 nucleotides agree with TRBD1. The CDR3 has 13 residues. Trimming took 6 bases from V and 6 from J; bases not matched to a gene: 7. Germline CDR1 is MNHEY and CDR2 is SVGAGI. CDR3 loop: CASRSTGSKTQYF. CDR3 bases: TGTGCCAGCAGATCGACAGGGTCGAAGACCCAGTACTTC.

The CDR3 spells CASSFGGVQETQYF. DNA of the CDR3: TGTGCCAGCAGTTTCGGGGGGGTTCAAGAGACCCAGTACTTC. This rearrangement joins TRBV27 to TRBJ2-5; 8 bases are a match to TRBD2. Germline V gene lookup returns CDR1 MNHEY and CDR2 SMNVEV (reference sequence). The J segment lost 2 bases and the V segment lost 3 bases, leaving 2 bases of the junction unmatched. The CDR3 covers 14 residues.

This chain links TRBV7-9 with TRBJ2-5; 10 bases align to TRBD2. With 5 bases clipped from V and 3 bases from J, the junction kept 3 bases outside the gene matches. CDR1 and CDR2 from the germline V gene are SEHNR and FQNEAQ (reference sequence). The CDR3 has 14 residues. CDR3 nucleotide sequence: TGTGCCAGCAGCCTTAGCGGGGGGAAAGAGACCCAGTACTTC. Translation: CASSLSGGKETQYF. The full variable domain, its missing parts supplied by reference TRBV7-9 and TRBJ2-5, is DTGVSQNPRHKITKRGQNVTFRCDPISEHNRLYWYRQTLGQGPEFLTYFQNEAQLEKSRLLSDRFSAERPKGSFSTLEIQRTEQGDSAMYLCASSLSGGKETQYFGPGTRLLVL.

V and J are TRBV30 and TRBJ2-7, with TRBD2 identical over 14 bases. The CDR3 consists of 14 residues. The germline gives CDR1 GTSNPN, CDR2 SVGIG (reference sequence). With 5 bases clipped from V and 2 bases from J, the junction kept 2 bases outside the gene matches. The CDR3 reads CAWATSGGAYEQYF. The CDR3 region has the DNA TGTGCCTGGGCGACTAGCGGGGGGGCCTACGAGCAGTACTTC.

The chain couples TRBV18 to TRBJ2-1, with 8 bases aligning to TRBD1. The germline V gene encodes CDR1 KGHSH and CDR2 LQKENI. The CDR3 covers 17 residues. V was pared by 3 bases and J by 5 bases, with 12 bases of the junction left unmatched. CDR3 nucleotide sequence: TGTGCCAGCTCACCCAAACCAACGGGACAGGTTAACAATGAGCAGTTCTTC. Its protein product is CASSPKPTGQVNNEQFF. Drawing the rest from reference TRBV18 and TRBJ2-1, the complete variable domain is NAGVMQNPRHLVRRRGQEARLRCSPMKGHSHVYWYRQLPEEGLKFMVYLQKENIIDESGMPKERFSAEFPKEGPSILRIQQVVRGDSAAYFCASSPKPTGQVNNEQFFGPGTRLTVL.

Only a few counts were recorded for this clone. The V gene is TRBV7-9, the J gene TRBJ1-3, with D maybe TRBD1 (5 bases). V lost 1 base and J lost 3, with 13 bases in between. Germline V gene sequence: CDR1 SEHNR, CDR2 FQNEAQ (reference sequence). This CDR3 comprises 16 residues. The CDR3 sequence: CASSLGPGMDGNTIYF. The CDR3 nucleotides read TGTGCCAGCAGCTTAGGGCCAGGGATGGATGGAAACACCATATATTTT.

The chain couples TRBV3-1 (or the pseudogene TRBV3-2) to TRBJ2-6, with no clear D. V lost 1 base and J lost 4, with 11 bases in between. The CDR3 contains 16 residues. CDR1 and CDR2 (germline): LGHDT, YNNKEL (reference sequence). CDR3 nucleotides: TGTGCCAGCAGCCAAGGTTTGGGCACCGGGGCCAACGTCCTGACTTTC. It specifies CASSQGLGTGANVLTF.

This chain joins TRBV19 and TRBJ2-3; 8 positions agree with TRBD2. This CDR3 has 16 amino acids. Germline V gives CDR1 LNHDA, CDR2 SQIVND (reference sequence). The J segment lost 0 bases and the V segment lost 1 base, leaving 3 bases of the junction unmatched. The CDR3 DNA sequence: TGTGCCAGTAGTATAGGCGCGGGGGGAAGCACAGATACGCAGTATTTT. Its protein is CASSIGAGGSTDTQYF.

The chain has TRBV2 and TRBJ2-3, with 7 bases that match TRBD2. Germline assignment: CDR1 SNHLY and CDR2 FYNNEI. After removal of 2 bases from V and 1 base from J, the junction contained 6 bases not matched to a gene. This CDR3 is built from 16 residues. CDR3 sequence reads: CASSETVAGGTDTQYF. CDR3 in DNA: TGTGCCAGCAGTGAAACGGTGGCGGGGGGCACAGATACGCAGTATTTT.

This clone was counted a few times. The chain carries TRBV5-5 and TRBJ1-3; D is uncertain. Germline CDR1 is SGHKS and CDR2 is YYEKEE (reference sequence). V lost 0 bases and J lost 3, with 16 bases in between. This CDR3 is 17 amino acids long. CDR3 amino acids: CASSLDSFAAGGNTIYF. As DNA, the CDR3 is TGTGCCAGCAGCTTGGACTCCTTTGCGGCTGGTGGAAACACCATATATTTT.

The V call is TRBV5-6, the J call TRBJ2-7, with D perhaps matching TRBD2 (5 bases). Germline CDR1 and CDR2: SGHDT and YYEEEE. CDR3 size: 14 residues. The V end was cut by 0 bases, the J end by 7 bases, with 14 bases between. The CDR3 coding sequence is TGTGCCAGCAGCTTGGAATGGAGGTCGGGAGAGCAGTACTTC. Translating gives CASSLEWRSGEQYF.

This chain uses TRBV2 with TRBJ1-6, with D unresolved. In germline, CDR1 is SNHLY, CDR2 FYNNEI. V was shortened by 6 bases and J by 13 bases, with 19 bases between the two germline ends. The length of the CDR3 is 14 residues. CDR3 coding DNA: TGTGCCAGCAGCGTTCGACCGGATGACTTTCCCCTCCACTTT. It is translated as CASSVRPDDFPLHF.

V usage is TRBV27 and J usage is TRBJ1-2, with 7 nucleotides matching TRBD1. Germline V gene data show CDR1 as MNHEY and CDR2 as SMNVEV (reference sequence). The V gene end was trimmed by 5 bases and the J gene end by 5 bases; junction bases not matched to a gene: 2. The CDR3 extends over 12 amino acids. CDR3 residues: CASSPQGYGYTF. As DNA, the CDR3 is TGTGCCAGCAGTCCACAGGGGTATGGCTACACCTTC.

This chain links TRBV5-1 with TRBJ1-4, with 11 bases matching TRBD1. Germline lookup yields CDR1 SGHRS and CDR2 YFSETQ. The CDR3 length is 15 residues. V was pared by 3 bases and J by 8 bases, with 6 bases of the junction left unmatched. The CDR3 nucleotides are TGCGCCAGCAGCTCAGGGACAGGGGGACGGGAAAAACTGTTTTTT. Protein sequence: CASSSGTGGREKLFF.

The rearrangement joins TRBV1 to TRBJ1-5; the D call TRBD1 from the table was never checked on the DNA. TRBV1 counts as a pseudogene. The CDR3 runs to 20 residues. The CDR3 is CTSSQGATGEFLYSNQPQHF. The DNA for the CDR3 is TGCACCAGCAGCCAGGGAGCCACAGGGGAATTCCTATATAGCAATCAGCCCCAGCATTTT.

The rearrangement joins TRBV7-2 to TRBJ2-6; 12 bases match TRBD2. Germline values: CDR1 SGHTA, CDR2 FQGNSA. The CDR3 covers 17 residues. V dropped 4 bases and J dropped 2; count of bases not matched to a gene: 3. CDR3 in amino acids: CASSSGLAGPGANVLTF. The CDR3 DNA reads as TGTGCCAGCAGCTCCGGACTAGCGGGGCCTGGGGCCAACGTCCTGACTTTC.

This chain joins TRBV28 and TRBJ2-1, with a possible D match to TRBD2 (5 bases). The V end lost 6 bases, the J end lost 0 bases, and 9 bases lay between the germline ends. Germline V CDR1 and CDR2: MDHEN, SYDVKM. The CDR3 is made up of 14 amino acids. CDR3: CASRSLVSYNEQFF. For the CDR3, the DNA is TGTGCCAGCAGATCACTAGTCTCCTACAATGAGCAGTTCTTC.

V gene TRBV5-1 combines with J gene TRBJ2-5; D possibly corresponds to TRBD2 (6 bases). V shed 2 bases and J shed 4 bases, with 9 bases lying between them. The CDR3 sequence is 13 residues long. Germline CDR1 SGHRS, CDR2 YFSETQ. The CDR3, as DNA: TGCGCCAGCAGCTTTGGGGGAGGAGAGACCCAGTACTTC. It translates to CASSFGGGETQYF.

A few counts support this clone. The gene calls are TRBV28 and TRBJ1-5; maybe TRBD1 (5 bases). CDR3 length: 16 residues. V was pared by 6 bases and J by 5 bases, with 20 bases between. Germline V gives CDR1 MDHEN, CDR2 SYDVKM. The CDR3 nucleotides are TGTGCCAGCAGAATTGGCGCAGGGATAGGTCATCAGCCCCAGCATTTT. Translated, it gives CASRIGAGIGHQPQHF.

V and J are TRBV30 and TRBJ2-1, with 11 bases fitting TRBD1. Germline CDR1 is GTSNPN and CDR2 is SVGIG (reference sequence). The ends lost 5 bases at V and 13 bases at J; junction bases unmatched: 4. The CDR3 covers 11 residues. The CDR3 protein is CAWGTGGEQFF. The CDR3 nucleotides read TGTGCCTGGGGGACAGGGGGGGAACAGTTCTTC.